These 9 T cell receptor beta chains were all obtained from the same sample, sequenced in a study of T cell repertoires in cytomegalovirus infection. TCRdb fed the reads into MiXCR, producing one record per CDR3 protein. The sample consists of about 530,000 distinct CDR3 sequences, about 26% of them appearing once. The sequenced material came from PBMCs. The receptors come from a human donor in good health (CMV status not recorded). Some clones in this sample may be carry-over from other donors' samples.

This clonotype was seen repeatedly, ten times or more. The chain recombines TRBV12-3 or TRBV12-4 with TRBJ1-5; TRBD1 aligns across 10 bases. V lost 7 bases to trimming and J lost 7 bases; unmatched junction nucleotides: 10. CDR3 length equals 15 residues. In DNA form, the CDR3 reads TGTGCCAGCACCCCGGCGGGACAGGGGATGCAGCCCCAGCATTTT. Translation gives CASTPAGQGMQPQHF.

The rearrangement links TRBV6-2 or TRBV6-3 to TRBJ2-1; 10 bases align to TRBD2. The CDR3 consists of 16 residues. Germline V gene sequence: CDR1 MNHEY, CDR2 SVGEGT. Unmatched junction bases numbered 9, after V lost 2 bases and J lost 8 bases. CDR3 sequence reads: CASSYPLAGVVDEQFF. The CDR3 bases are TGTGCCAGCAGTTACCCTCTAGCGGGAGTAGTTGATGAGCAGTTCTTC.

The V call is TRBV7-8, the J call TRBJ2-1, with 7 bases matching TRBD1. Germline V gene data show CDR1 as SGHVS and CDR2 as FQNEAQ. Trimming took 5 bases from V and 3 from J; bases not matched to a gene: 10. This CDR3 is built from 16 residues. CDR3 loop: CASSRAYRDSYNEQFF. DNA of the CDR3: TGTGCCAGCAGCCGCGCATACCGGGACAGCTACAATGAGCAGTTCTTC.

The chain is built from TRBV15 and TRBJ2-1, with 11 bases that match TRBD2. V lost 3 bases, J lost 8 bases, and 9 bases stayed unmatched. Germline-derived CDR1 and CDR2 are LNHNV and YYDKDF (reference sequence). The CDR3 covers 16 residues. The CDR3 coding sequence is TGTGCCACCAGCAGCCCGAGCCTAGCGGGAGGTCATGAGCAGTTCTTC. Translation gives CATSSPSLAGGHEQFF.

This clonotype was detected many times. The chain uses TRBV7-2 and TRBJ2-5; D call uncertain. Germline CDR1 is SGHTA and CDR2 is FQGNSA. The V end lost 4 bases, the J end lost 4 bases, and 13 bases lay between the germline ends. CDR3 length: 14 amino acids. CDR3 sequence (DNA): TGTGCCAGCAGCTCAATCTTATGGGGAGAGACCCAGTACTTC. Translating gives CASSSILWGETQYF.

The chain links TRBV5-3 to TRBJ2-3, with D tentatively TRBD1 (5 bases). TRBV5-3 is an open reading frame, and its role is uncertain. Trimming pared 9 bases from V and 0 bases from J, leaving 14 bases between. CDR3 length: 14 residues. As DNA, the CDR3 is TGTGCCACCTCTCGGACATCTAGCACAGATACGCAGTATTTT. Residues: CATSRTSSTDTQYF.

The chain couples TRBV6-1 to TRBJ2-1; 8 nucleotides align to TRBD1. V shed 6 bases and J 2 bases; nucleotides not matched to a gene: 12. Germline loops: CDR1 MNHNS, CDR2 SASEGT. The CDR3 spans 17 residues. In DNA, the CDR3 is TGTGCCAGCAGCGCGAGCGACCGACAGGGGCCCTACAATGAGCAGTTCTTC. Protein product: CASSASDRQGPYNEQFF.

V gene TRBV14 combines with J gene TRBJ2-5; D might be TRBD2 (5 bases). There are 15 residues in the CDR3. Germline V CDR1 and CDR2: SGHDN, FVKESK. V lost 0 bases and J 4 bases, leaving 12 bases between the germline ends. The DNA of the CDR3 is TGTGCCAGCAGCCAAGATGACTATAGGGCAGAGACCCAGTACTTC. This codes for CASSQDDYRAETQYF. The whole variable domain, filled in from reference TRBV14 and TRBJ2-5, reads EAGVTQFPSHSVIEKGQTVTLRCDPISGHDNLYWYRRVMGKEIKFLLHFVKESKQDESGMPNNRFLAERTGGTYSTLKVQPAELEDSGVYFCASSQDDYRAETQYFGPGTRLLVL.

This clonotype was seen a few times. The J gene is TRBJ2-1, the V gene TRBV6-5, with 8 bases matching TRBD1. This CDR3 contains 16 residues. Germline V gene lookup returns CDR1 MNHEY and CDR2 SVGAGI. Trimming took 5 bases from V and 4 from J; bases not matched to a gene: 10. The CDR3 nucleotides read TGTGCCAGCAGTCAAAGGACAGGGAGGAGATACAATGAGCAGTTCTTC. The encoded protein is CASSQRTGRRYNEQFF.